This T cell receptor (beta chain) was profiled in a study of blood T cell repertoires in COVID-19. As for the study in general: Samples taken during acute and convalescent COVID-19 were collected in the United States, Italy and Spain.

The method was immunoSEQ multiplex PCR; TCRdb's version includes in-frame clones alone and lacks a portion of them. This table has a few hundred thousand clones, around 83% appearing once. Germline CDR1 is KGHSH and CDR2 is LQKENI. The length of the CDR3 is 12 residues. Trimming took 4 bases from V and 10 from J; bases not matched to a gene: 6. The source material was PBMCs or T cells enriched from blood (not recorded which). The chain recombines TRBV18 with TRBJ2-5, with 7 bases fitting TRBD2. This sequence was found in a woman aged 50 to 65 who had been exposed to COVID-19. CDR3 DNA sequence: TGTGCCAGCTCACGGGAGGGACGGGACCAGTACTTC. The encoded protein is CASSREGRDQYF.